The TCR beta chain under discussion was sequenced for a study of shared clonotypes between healthy human individuals. Clones were read by immunoSEQ multiplex PCR, and TCRdb kept only the in-frame ones, dropping some. The top ten clones hold 0.37% of a sample with approximately 2,300,000 clones, less than 95% of them seen once. Study-wide findings and caveats: Sequencing depth was predicted to influence how clonotypes are shared among donors.

From germline, CDR1 is SGHDN and CDR2 FVKESK. V gave up 1 base and J gave up 4 bases, with 7 bases separating them. This CDR3 is built from 13 residues. Remarks on this clone: Its antigen is not identified. The identical CDR3 is also encoded by other nucleotide sequences in the sample.

Sequencing was done on a sample of naive CD4+ T cells from PBMCs. Indicated subset: CD45RA+ positively selected. This clonotype originated in a young man in good health. Some clones in this sample may be carry-over from other donors' samples. The V gene is TRBV14, the J gene TRBJ1-2, with a tentative D call TRBD1 (6 bases). CDR3 in amino acids: CASSQGRGYGYTF. CDR3 sequence (DNA): TGTGCCAGCAGCCAAGGCAGGGGCTATGGCTACACCTTC.